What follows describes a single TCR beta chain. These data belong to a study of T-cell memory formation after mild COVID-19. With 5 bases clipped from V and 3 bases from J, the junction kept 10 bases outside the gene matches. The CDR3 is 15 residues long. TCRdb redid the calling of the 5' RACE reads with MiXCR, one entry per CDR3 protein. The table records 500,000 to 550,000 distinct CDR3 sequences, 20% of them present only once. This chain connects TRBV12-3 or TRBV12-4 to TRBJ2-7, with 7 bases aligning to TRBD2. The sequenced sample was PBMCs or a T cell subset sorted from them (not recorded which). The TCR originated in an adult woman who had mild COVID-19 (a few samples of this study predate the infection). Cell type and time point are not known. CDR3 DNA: TGTGCCAGCAGTCCGCTCGCGGGACTATTCTACGAGCAGTACTTC. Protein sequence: CASSPLAGLFYEQYF.